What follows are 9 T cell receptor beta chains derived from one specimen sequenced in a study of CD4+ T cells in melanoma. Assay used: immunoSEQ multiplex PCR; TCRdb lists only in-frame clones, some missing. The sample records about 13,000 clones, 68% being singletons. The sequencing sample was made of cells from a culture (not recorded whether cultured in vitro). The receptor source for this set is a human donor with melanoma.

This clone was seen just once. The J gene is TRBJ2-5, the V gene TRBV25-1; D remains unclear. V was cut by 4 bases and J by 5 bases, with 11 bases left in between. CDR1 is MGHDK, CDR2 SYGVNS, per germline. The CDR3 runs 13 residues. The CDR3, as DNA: TGTGCCAGCAGTGTTGGCTTGGTGGAGACCCAGTACTTC. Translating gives CASSVGLVETQYF.

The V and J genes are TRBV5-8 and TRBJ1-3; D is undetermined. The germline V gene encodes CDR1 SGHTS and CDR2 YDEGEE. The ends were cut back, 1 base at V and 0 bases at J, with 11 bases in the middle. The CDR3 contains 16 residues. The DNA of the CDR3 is TGTGCCAGCAGCTTGTTGGTCTTCGACTCTGGAAACACCATATATTTT. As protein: CASSLLVFDSGNTIYF.

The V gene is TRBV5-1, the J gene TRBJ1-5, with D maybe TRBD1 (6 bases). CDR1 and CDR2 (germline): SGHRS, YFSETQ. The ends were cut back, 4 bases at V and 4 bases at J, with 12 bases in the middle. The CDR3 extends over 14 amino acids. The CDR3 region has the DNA TGCGCCAGCAGCACCGGGACACCTAATCAGCCCCAGCATTTT. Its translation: CASSTGTPNQPQHF.

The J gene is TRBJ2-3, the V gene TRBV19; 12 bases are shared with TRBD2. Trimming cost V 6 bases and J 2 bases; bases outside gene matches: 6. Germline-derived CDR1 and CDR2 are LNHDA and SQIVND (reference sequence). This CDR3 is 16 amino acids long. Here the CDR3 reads CASRLAGGDFTDTQYF. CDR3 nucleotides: TGTGCCAGTAGACTAGCGGGGGGAGACTTCACAGATACGCAGTATTTT. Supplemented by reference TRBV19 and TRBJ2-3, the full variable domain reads DGGITQSPKYLFRKEGQNVTLSCEQNLNHDAMYWYRQDPGQGLRLIYYSQIVNDFQKGDIAEGYSVSREKKESFPLTVTSAQKNPTAFYLCASRLAGGDFTDTQYFGPGTRLTVL.

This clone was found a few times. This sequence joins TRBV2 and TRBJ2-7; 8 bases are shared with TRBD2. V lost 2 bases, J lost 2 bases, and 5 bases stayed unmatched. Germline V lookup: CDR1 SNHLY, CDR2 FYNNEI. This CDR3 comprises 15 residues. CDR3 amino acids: CASSERSGGTYEQYF. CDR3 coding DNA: TGTGCCAGCAGTGAAAGGAGCGGGGGAACCTACGAGCAGTACTTC.

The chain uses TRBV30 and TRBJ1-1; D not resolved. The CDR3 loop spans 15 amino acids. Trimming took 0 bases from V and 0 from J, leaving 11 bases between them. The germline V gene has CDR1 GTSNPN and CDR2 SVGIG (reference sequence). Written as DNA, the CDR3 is TGTGCCTGGAGTGTACAGTCATGGGTGAACACTGAAGCTTTCTTT. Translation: CAWSVQSWVNTEAFF.

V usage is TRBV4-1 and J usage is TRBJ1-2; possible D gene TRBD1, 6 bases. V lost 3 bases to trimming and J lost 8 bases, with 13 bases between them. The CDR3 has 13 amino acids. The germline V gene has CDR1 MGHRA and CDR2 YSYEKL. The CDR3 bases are TGCGCCAGCAGCCAGATATACAGGGAAGGCTACACCTTC. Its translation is CASSQIYREGYTF.

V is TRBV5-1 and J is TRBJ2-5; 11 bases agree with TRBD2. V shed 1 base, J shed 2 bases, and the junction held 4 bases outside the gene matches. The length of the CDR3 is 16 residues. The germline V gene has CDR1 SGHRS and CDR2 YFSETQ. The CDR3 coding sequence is TGCGCCAGCAGCTTGAGGCCTAGCGGGGGGCAAGAGACCCAGTACTTC. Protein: CASSLRPSGGQETQYF.

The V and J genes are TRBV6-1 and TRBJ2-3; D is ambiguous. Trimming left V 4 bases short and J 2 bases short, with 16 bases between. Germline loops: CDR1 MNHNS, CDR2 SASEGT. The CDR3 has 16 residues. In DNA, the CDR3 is TGTGCCAGCAGTGGGGCCGTCACCATCCTCACAGATACGCAGTATTTT. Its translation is CASSGAVTILTDTQYF.